The 9 T cell receptor beta chains given below trace back to one sample, sequenced in a study of shared clonotypes between healthy human individuals. The protocol was immunoSEQ multiplex PCR, while the TCRdb copy is restricted to in-frame clones and leaves out a portion. The sample contains about a million clones, about 80% of which appear only once. Sequences were obtained from memory CD4+ T cells sorted from blood. Described subset: CD45RA-negative fraction. These receptors were taken from a man aged 18-30 years in good health.

Comments on this clone: A far larger clone lies a single base away; this is likely a read error. The rearrangement uses TRBV7-9 and TRBJ2-2; no firm D call. V gave up 1 base and J gave up 6 bases, with 3 bases separating them. Germline V gene sequence: CDR1 SEHNR, CDR2 FQNEAQ (reference sequence). The CDR3 is 12 amino acids. The CDR3 sequence: CASSLESGELFF. In DNA, the CDR3 is TGTGCCAGCAGCTTAGAATCCGGGGAGCTGTTTTTT.

Turning to this clone: Other DNA sequences in the same sample also yield this CDR3. The CDR3: CASRGNQETQYF. In nucleotides, the CDR3 is TGTGCCAGCCGGGGAAACCAAGAGACCCAGTACTTC. The chain has TRBV2 and TRBJ2-5; D may be TRBD2 (5 bases). The length of the CDR3 is 12 residues. The germline V and J ends were trimmed by 8 bases and 0 bases, with 7 bases remaining between them. Germline CDR1 SNHLY, CDR2 FYNNEI. The full variable domain, rest sourced from reference TRBV2 and TRBJ2-5, is EPEVTQTPSHQVTQMGQEVILRCVPISNHLYFYWYRQILGQKVEFLVSFYNNEISEKSEIFDDQFSVERPDGSNFTLKIRSTKLEDSAMYFCASRGNQETQYFGPGTRLLVL.

The chain employs TRBV29-1 and TRBJ2-5; TRBD1 is a possible D gene (5 bases). This CDR3 spans 12 amino acids. Germline-derived CDR1 and CDR2 are SQVTM and ANQGSEA. The V end was cut by 6 bases, the J end by 3 bases, with 11 bases between. Here the CDR3 DNA reads TGCAGCGTAACGACAGCTAAAGAGACCCAGTACTTC. This encodes CSVTTAKETQYF.

The genes are TRBV7-9 and TRBJ1-1; D is unresolved. The germline V gene has CDR1 SEHNR and CDR2 FQNEAQ (reference sequence). The CDR3 contains 13 residues. The V and J ends lost 1 base and 12 bases respectively, with 15 bases between them. The CDR3 region has the DNA TGTGCCAGCAGCTTAGGGGTTAGCCGTGGTTCTTTCTTT. Its translation: CASSLGVSRGSFF.

V is TRBV7-9 and J is TRBJ2-6; D not resolved. Per germline, CDR1 SEHNR and CDR2 FQNEAQ (reference sequence). The CDR3 sequence is 19 residues long. The V and J ends lost 5 bases and 1 base respectively, with 21 bases between them. CDR3 DNA sequence: TGTGCCAGCAGCCTTTCCGTCAGGACGTCTCCGTCTGGGGCCAACGTCCTGACTTTC. It encodes CASSLSVRTSPSGANVLTF.

DNA of the CDR3: TGTGCCTGGAGTGAACAGTACGAGCAGTACTTC. This sequence encodes CAWSEQYEQYF. The V call is TRBV30, the J call TRBJ2-7; no definite D call. The germline V gene has CDR1 GTSNPN and CDR2 SVGIG (reference sequence). The CDR3 spans 11 residues. Trimming stripped 1 base from V and 4 bases from J, with 5 bases between.

This clone was observed a single time. The sample holds other DNA sequences that translate to the same CDR3. This sequence joins TRBV6-5 and TRBJ2-5, with TRBD2 matching 10 bases. After removal of 0 bases from V and 4 bases from J, the junction contained 2 bases not matched to a gene. The CDR3 sequence is 15 residues long. The germline CDR1 and CDR2 sequences are MNHEY and SVGAGI. The CDR3 DNA reads TGTGCCAGCAGTTACTCACCTAGCGGGAGAGAGACCCAGTACTTC. Translated: CASSYSPSGRETQYF.

This chain joins TRBV5-8 and TRBJ1-4, with D possibly being TRBD1 (5 bases). Germline values: CDR1 SGHTS, CDR2 YDEGEE. The CDR3 totals 15 residues. With 4 bases removed from V and 0 bases from J, the gap between germline ends came to 10 bases. CDR3 nucleotide sequence: TGTGCCAGCAGCCCGGGAGGGGCAACTAATGAAAAACTGTTTTTT. Protein product: CASSPGGATNEKLFF.

The genes are TRBV4-1 and TRBJ1-3; D not resolved. The germline V gene encodes CDR1 MGHRA and CDR2 YSYEKL. This CDR3 region has 16 residues. The V end was cut by 0 bases, the J end by 0 bases, with 9 bases between. This CDR3 reads CASSQENFPSGNTIYF. CDR3 bases: TGCGCCAGCAGCCAAGAGAACTTCCCCTCTGGAAACACCATATATTTT.